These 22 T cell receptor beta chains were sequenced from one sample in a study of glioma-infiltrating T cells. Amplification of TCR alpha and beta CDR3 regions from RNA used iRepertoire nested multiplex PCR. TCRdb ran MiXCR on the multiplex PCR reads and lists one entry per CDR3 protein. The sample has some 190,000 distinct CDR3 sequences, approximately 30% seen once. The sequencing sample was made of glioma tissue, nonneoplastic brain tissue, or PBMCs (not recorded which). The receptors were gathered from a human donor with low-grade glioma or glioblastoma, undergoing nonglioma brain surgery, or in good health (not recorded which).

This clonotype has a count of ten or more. The CDR3 loop reads CSVVPRSGNTIYF. The CDR3 region has the DNA TGCAGCGTTGTCCCAAGATCTGGAAACACCATATATTTT. The chain carries TRBV29-1 and TRBJ1-3; unclear D gene. Trimming took off 4 bases at V and 1 base at J, with 8 bases between the two ends. Germline V gives CDR1 SQVTM, CDR2 ANQGSEA. CDR3 length: 13 amino acids.

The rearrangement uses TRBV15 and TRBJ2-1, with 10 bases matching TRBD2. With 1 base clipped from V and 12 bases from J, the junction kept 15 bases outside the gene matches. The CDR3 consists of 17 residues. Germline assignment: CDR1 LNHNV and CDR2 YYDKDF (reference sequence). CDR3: CATSRVASGSPTDTQFF. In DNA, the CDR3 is TGTGCCACCAGCAGAGTGGCTAGCGGGAGCCCCACAGATACGCAGTTCTTC.

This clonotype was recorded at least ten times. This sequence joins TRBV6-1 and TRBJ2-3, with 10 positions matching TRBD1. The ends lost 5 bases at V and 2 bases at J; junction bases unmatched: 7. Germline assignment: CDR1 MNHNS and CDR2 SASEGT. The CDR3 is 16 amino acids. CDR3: CASSPRGTGDTDTQYF. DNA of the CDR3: TGTGCCAGCAGTCCACGAGGGACAGGGGACACAGATACGCAGTATTTT.

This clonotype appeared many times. CDR3 in amino acids: CSARGERPLIYYEQYF. In nucleotides, the CDR3 is TGCAGTGCTAGAGGGGAGCGGCCTCTTATATACTACGAGCAGTACTTC. This chain links TRBV20-1 with TRBJ2-7; D may be TRBD2 (5 bases). V was cut by 1 base and J by 3 bases, with 19 bases left in between. Germline V gene data show CDR1 as DFQATT and CDR2 as SNEGSKA (reference sequence). There are 16 residues in the CDR3.

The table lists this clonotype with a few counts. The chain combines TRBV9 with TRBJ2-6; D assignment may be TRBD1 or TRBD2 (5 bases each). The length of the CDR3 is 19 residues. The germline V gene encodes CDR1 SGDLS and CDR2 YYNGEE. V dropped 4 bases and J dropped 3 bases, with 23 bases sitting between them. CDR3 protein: CASSPRAHGLRGGANVLTF. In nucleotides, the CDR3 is TGTGCCAGCAGCCCTCGGGCCCACGGCCTGAGGGGTGGGGCCAACGTCCTGACTTTC.

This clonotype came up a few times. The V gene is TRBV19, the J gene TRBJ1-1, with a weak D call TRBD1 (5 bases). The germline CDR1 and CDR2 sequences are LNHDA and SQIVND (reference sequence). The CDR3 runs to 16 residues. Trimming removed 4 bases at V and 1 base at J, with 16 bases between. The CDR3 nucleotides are TGTGCCAGTAGTACCCCCCACACTGGACAGAACACTGAAGCTTTCTTT. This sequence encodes CASSTPHTGQNTEAFF.

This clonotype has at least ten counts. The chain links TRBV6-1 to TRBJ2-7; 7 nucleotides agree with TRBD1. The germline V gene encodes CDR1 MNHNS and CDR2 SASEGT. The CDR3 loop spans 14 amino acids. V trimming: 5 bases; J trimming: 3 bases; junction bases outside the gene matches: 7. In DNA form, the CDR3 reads TGTGCCAGCAGTTCAGACAGGGCGGGCTACGAGCAGTACTTC. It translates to CASSSDRAGYEQYF.

The CDR3 sequence: CASSPGLANNEQFF. The CDR3 region has the DNA TGTGCCAGCAGCCCCGGACTGGCCAACAATGAGCAGTTCTTC. The genes are TRBV5-4 and TRBJ2-1; D is possibly TRBD2 (5 bases). CDR1 and CDR2 from the germline V gene are SGHNT and YYREEE (reference sequence). The V end lost 4 bases, the J end lost 5 bases, and 13 bases lay between the germline ends. The CDR3 has 14 amino acids. The full variable domain, with the rest looked up from reference TRBV5-4 and TRBJ2-1, is ETGVTQSPTHLIKTRGQQVTLRCSSQSGHNTVSWYQQALGQGPQFIFQYYREEENGRGNFPPRFSGLQFPNYSSELNVNALELDDSALYLCASSPGLANNEQFFGPGTRLTVL.

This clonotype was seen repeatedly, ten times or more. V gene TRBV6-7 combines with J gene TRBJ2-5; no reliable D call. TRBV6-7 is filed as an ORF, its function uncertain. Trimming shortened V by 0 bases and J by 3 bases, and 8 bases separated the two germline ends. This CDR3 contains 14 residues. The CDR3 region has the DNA TGTGCCAGCAGTTACTCAACAGAAGAAGAGACCCAGTACTTC. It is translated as CASSYSTEEETQYF.

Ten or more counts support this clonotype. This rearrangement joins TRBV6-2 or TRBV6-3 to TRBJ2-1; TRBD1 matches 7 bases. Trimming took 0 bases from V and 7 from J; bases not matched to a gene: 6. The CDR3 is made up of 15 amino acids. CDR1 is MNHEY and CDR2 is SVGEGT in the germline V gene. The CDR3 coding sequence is TGTGCCAGCAGTTACTCGAGAGGGACAGATAATGAGCAGTTCTTC. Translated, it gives CASSYSRGTDNEQFF.

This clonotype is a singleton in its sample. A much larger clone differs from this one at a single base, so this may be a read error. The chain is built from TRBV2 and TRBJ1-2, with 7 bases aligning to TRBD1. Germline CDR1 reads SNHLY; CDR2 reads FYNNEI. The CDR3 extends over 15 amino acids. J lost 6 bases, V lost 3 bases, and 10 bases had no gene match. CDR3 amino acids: CASSDLQGGYHGYTF. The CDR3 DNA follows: TGTGCCAGCAGTGACCTGCAGGGGGGTTACCATGGCTACACCTTC. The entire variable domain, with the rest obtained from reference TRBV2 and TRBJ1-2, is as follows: EPEVTQTPSHQVTQMGQEVILRCVPISNHLYFYWYRQILGQKVEFLVSFYNNEISEKSEIFDDQFSVERPDGSNFTLKIRSTKLEDSAMYFCASSDLQGGYHGYTFGSGTRLTVV.

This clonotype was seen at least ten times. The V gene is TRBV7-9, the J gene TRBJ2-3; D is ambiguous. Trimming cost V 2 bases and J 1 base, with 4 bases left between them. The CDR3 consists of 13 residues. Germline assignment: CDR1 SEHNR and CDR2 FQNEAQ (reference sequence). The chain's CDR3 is CASSLRRTDTQYF. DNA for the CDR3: TGTGCCAGCAGCTTAAGGCGCACAGATACGCAGTATTTT.

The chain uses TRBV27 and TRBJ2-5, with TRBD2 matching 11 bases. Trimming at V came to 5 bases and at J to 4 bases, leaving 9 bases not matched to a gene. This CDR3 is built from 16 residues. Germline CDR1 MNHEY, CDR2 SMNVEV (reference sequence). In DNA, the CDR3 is TGTGCCAGCAGTACGACGAGACTAGCGGGATCAGAGACCCAGTACTTC. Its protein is CASSTTRLAGSETQYF.

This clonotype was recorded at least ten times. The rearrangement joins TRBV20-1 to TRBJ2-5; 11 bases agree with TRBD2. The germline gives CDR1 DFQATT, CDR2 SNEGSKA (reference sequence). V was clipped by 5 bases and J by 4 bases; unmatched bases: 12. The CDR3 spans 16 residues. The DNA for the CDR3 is TGCAGTGCTCTGCGACCACTAGCGGGAGTACGAGAGACCCAGTACTTC. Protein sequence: CSALRPLAGVRETQYF.

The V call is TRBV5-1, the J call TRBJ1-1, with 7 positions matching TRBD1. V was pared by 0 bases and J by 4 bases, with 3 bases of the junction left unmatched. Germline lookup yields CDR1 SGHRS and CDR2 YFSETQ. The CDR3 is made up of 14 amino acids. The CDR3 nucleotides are TGCGCCAGCAGCTTGGAGGGGGCATGCACTGAAGCTTTCTTT. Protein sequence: CASSLEGACTEAFF.

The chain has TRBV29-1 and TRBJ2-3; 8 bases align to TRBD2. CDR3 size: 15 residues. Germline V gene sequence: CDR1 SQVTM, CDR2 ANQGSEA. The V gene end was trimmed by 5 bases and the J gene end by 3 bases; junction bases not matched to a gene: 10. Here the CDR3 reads CSVPHTGGRTDTQYF. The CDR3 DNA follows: TGCAGCGTTCCCCATACGGGCGGGAGGACAGATACGCAGTATTTT.

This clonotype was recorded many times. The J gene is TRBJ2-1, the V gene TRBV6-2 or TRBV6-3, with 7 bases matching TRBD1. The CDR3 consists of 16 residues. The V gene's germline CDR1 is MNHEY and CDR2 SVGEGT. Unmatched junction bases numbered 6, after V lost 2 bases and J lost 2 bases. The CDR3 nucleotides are TGTGCCAGCAGTTACACCCGGGACAGACCCTACAATGAGCAGTTCTTC. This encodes CASSYTRDRPYNEQFF.

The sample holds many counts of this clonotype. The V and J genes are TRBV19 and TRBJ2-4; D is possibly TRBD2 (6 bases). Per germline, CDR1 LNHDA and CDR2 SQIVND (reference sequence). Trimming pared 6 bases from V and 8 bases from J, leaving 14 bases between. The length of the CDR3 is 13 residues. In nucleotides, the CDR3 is TGTGCCAGTAGCGGCGGCTCGGGGGACATTCAGTACTTC. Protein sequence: CASSGGSGDIQYF.

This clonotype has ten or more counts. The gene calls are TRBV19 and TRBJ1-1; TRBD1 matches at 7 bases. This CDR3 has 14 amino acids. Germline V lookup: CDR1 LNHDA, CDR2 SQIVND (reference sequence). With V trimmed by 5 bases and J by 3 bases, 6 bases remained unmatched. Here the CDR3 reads CASSPWDSHTEAFF. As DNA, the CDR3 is TGTGCCAGTAGTCCCTGGGACAGCCACACTGAAGCTTTCTTT.

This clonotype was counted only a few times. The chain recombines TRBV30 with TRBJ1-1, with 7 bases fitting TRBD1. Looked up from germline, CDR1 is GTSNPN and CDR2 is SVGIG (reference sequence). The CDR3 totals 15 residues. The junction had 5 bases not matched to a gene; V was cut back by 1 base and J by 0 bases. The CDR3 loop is CAWSARDRLNTEAFF. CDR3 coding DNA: TGTGCCTGGAGTGCAAGGGACAGATTGAACACTGAAGCTTTCTTT.

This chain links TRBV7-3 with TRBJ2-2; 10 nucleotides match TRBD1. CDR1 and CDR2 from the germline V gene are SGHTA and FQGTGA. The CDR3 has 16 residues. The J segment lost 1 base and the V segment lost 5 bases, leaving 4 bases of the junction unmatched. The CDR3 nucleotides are TGTGCCAGCAGCCTAGGGACAGGGGTGAACACCGGGGAGCTGTTTTTT. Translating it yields CASSLGTGVNTGELFF. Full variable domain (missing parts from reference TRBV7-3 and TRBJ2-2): GAGVSQTPSNKVTEKGKYVELRCDPISGHTALYWYRQSLGQGPEFLIYFQGTGAADDSGLPNDRFFAVRPEGSVSTLKIQRTERGDSAVYLCASSLGTGVNTGELFFGEGSRLTVL.

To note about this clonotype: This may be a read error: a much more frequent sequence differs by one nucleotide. CDR3 sequence: CASSQGSRTGAFF. DNA for the CDR3: TGTGCCAGCAGCCAAGGGAGCCGGACTGGAGCTTTCTTT. The chain employs TRBV5-4 and TRBJ1-1, with D unclear. The CDR3 loop spans 13 amino acids. CDR1 and CDR2 from the germline V gene are SGHNT and YYREEE (reference sequence).